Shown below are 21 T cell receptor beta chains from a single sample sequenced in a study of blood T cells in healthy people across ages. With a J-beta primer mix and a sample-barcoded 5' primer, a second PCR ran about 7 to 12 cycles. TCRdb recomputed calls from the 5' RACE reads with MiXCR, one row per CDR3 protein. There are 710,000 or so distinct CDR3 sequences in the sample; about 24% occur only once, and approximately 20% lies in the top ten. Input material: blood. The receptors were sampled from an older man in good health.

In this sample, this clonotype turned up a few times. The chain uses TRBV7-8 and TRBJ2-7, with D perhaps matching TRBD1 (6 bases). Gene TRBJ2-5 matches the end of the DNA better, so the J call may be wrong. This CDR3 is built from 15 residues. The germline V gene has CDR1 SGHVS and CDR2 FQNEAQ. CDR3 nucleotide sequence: TGTGCCAGCAGCTCCTACGGGACACTACAAGAGACCCAGTACTTC. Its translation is CASSSYGTLQETQYF.

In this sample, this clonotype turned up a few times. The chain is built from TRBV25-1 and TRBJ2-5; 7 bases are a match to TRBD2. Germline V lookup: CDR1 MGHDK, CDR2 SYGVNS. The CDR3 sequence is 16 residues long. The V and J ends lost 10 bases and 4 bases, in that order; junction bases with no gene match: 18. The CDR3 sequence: CATRSVASGIGETQYF. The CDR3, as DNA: TGTGCCACACGGAGCGTGGCCAGCGGGATCGGAGAGACCCAGTACTTC.

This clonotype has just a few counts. The CDR3 loop reads CAISETTRGGEQFF. The CDR3 DNA reads as TGTGCCATCAGTGAGACCACTAGGGGTGGTGAGCAGTTCTTC. This chain uses TRBV10-3 with TRBJ2-1; D is possibly TRBD1 or TRBD2 (5 bases each). There are 14 residues in the CDR3. The V end was cut by 2 bases, the J end by 9 bases, with 14 bases between. Germline CDR1 reads ENHRY; CDR2 reads SYGVKD.

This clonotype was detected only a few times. CDR3 loop: CASSRSGGDPRSQTQYF. CDR3 bases: TGTGCCAGCAGCCGTTCAGGGGGCGACCCACGTTCACAGACCCAGTACTTC. The rearrangement uses TRBV27 and TRBJ2-5; 8 bases align to TRBD1. The CDR3 contains 17 residues. Germline CDR1 MNHEY, CDR2 SMNVEV (reference sequence). V shed 6 bases and J 6 bases; nucleotides not matched to a gene: 18.

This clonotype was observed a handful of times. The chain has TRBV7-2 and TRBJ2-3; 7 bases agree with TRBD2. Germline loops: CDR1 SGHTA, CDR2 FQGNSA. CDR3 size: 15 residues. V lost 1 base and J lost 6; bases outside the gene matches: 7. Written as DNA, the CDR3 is TGTGCCAGCAGCTTAGTGGCGGGAGAGTTTGATACGCAGTATTTT. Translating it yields CASSLVAGEFDTQYF.

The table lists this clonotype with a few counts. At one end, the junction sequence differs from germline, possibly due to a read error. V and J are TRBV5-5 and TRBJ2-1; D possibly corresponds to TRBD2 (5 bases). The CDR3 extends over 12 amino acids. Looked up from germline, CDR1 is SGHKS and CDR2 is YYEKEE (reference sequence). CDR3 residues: CACSWTGDEQFF. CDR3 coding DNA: TGTGCCTGCAGCTGGACTGGGGATGAGCAGTTCTTC.

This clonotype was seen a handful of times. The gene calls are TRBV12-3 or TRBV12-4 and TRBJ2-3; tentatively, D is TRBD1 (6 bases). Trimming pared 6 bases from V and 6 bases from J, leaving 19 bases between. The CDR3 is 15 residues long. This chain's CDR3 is CASRAGTPMGDTQYF. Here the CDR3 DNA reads TGTGCCAGCAGAGCCGGGACACCTATGGGGGATACGCAGTATTTT.

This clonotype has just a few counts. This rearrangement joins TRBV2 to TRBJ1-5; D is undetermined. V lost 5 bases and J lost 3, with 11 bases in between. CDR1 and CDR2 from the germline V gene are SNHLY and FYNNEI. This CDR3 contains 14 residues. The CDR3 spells CASSQRENNQPQHF. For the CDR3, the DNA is TGTGCCAGCAGTCAAAGGGAGAACAATCAGCCCCAGCATTTT.

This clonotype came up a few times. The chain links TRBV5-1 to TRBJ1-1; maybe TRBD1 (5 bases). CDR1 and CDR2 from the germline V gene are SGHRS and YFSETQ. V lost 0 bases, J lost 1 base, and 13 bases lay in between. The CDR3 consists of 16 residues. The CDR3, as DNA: TGCGCCAGCAGCTTGGCCGGGACCTCTCAGAACACTGAAGCTTTCTTT. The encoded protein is CASSLAGTSQNTEAFF.

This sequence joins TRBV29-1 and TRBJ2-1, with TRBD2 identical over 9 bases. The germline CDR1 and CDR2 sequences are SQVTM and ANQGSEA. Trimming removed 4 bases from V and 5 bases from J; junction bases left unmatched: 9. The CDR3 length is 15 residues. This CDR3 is CSVGLLAGDHNEQFF. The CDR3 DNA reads TGCAGCGTTGGGCTTTTAGCGGGGGACCACAATGAGCAGTTCTTC.

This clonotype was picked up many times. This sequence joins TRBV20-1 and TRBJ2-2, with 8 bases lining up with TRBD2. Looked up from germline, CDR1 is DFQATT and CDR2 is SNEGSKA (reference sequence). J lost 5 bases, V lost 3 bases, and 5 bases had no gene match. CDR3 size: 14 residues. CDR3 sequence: CSARTQRETGELFF. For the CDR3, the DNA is TGCAGTGCTAGGACCCAGCGGGAGACCGGGGAGCTGTTTTTT.

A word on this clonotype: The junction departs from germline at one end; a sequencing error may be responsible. The DNA of the CDR3 is TGTGGCAGCAGTACACGGACTAGCGGGGTCAAAGAGACCCAGTACTTC. Residues: CGSSTRTSGVKETQYF. The rearrangement links TRBV28 to TRBJ2-5, with 12 bases that match TRBD2. The CDR3 is 16 residues long. Germline lookup yields CDR1 MDHEN and CDR2 SYDVKM.

The DNA of the CDR3 is TGTGCCAGCAGTGCCCGCGACTTAGCAGATACGCAGTATTTT. Protein: CASSARDLADTQYF. The chain links TRBV2 to TRBJ2-3; D is undetermined. This CDR3 has 14 residues. From germline, CDR1 is SNHLY and CDR2 FYNNEI. The ends were cut back, 4 bases at V and 4 bases at J, with 12 bases in the middle.

The CDR3 loop reads CASSNGGLQYF. The CDR3 DNA reads as TGTGCCAGCAGCAACGGGGGACTTCAGTACTTC. V usage is TRBV6-5 and J usage is TRBJ2-4; maybe TRBD2 (6 bases). The V end was cut by 6 bases, the J end by 11 bases, with 11 bases between. There are 11 residues in the CDR3. The germline gives CDR1 MNHEY, CDR2 SVGAGI.

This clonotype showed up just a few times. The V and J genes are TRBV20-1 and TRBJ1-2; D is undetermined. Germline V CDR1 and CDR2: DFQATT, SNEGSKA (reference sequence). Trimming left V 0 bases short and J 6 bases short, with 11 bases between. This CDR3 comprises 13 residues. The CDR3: CSARDRGINGYTF. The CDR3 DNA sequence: TGCAGTGCTAGAGATCGGGGTATAAATGGCTACACCTTC.

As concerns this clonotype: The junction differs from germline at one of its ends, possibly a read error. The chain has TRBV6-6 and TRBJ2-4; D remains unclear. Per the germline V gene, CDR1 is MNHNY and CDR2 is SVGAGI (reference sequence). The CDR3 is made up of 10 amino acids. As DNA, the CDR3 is TGTGCCAGCCTTGACTGGCTCAGTCACTTC. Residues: CASLDWLSHF.

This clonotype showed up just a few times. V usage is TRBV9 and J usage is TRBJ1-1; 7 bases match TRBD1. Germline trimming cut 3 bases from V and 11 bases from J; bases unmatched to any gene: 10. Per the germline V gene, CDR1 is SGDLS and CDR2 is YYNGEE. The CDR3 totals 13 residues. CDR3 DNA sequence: TGTGCCAGCAGCGAGGACAGGCGAGGATCGGCTTTCTTT. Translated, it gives CASSEDRRGSAFF.

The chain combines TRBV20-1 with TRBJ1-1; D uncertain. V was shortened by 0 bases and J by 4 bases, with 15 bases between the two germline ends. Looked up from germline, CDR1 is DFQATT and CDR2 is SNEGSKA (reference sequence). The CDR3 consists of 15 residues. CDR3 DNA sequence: TGCAGTGCTAGAGATCACCGGAGGGTTGGCACTGAAGCTTTCTTT. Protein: CSARDHRRVGTEAFF.

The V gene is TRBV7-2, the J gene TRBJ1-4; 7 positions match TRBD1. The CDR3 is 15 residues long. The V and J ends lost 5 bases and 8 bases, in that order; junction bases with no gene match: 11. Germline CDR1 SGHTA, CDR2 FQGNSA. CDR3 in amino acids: CASSREGALREKLFF. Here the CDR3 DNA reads TGTGCCAGCAGCCGAGAGGGGGCCTTGAGGGAAAAACTGTTTTTT.

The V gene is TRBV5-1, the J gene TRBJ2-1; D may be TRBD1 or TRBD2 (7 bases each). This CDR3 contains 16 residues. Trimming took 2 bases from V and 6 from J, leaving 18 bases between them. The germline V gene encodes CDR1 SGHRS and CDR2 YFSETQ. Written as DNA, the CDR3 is TGCGCCAGCAGCTTCTTAAGCGGGACAGCACTCAATGAGCAGTTCTTC. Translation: CASSFLSGTALNEQFF.

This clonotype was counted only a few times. The CDR3, as DNA: TGTGCCAGCAGCCTCAACAGGGGAGGATACACTGAAGCTTTCTTT. As protein: CASSLNRGGYTEAFF. This rearrangement joins TRBV7-9 to TRBJ1-1, with TRBD1 identical over 7 bases. Germline CDR1 SEHNR, CDR2 FQNEAQ (reference sequence). V dropped 5 bases and J dropped 3; count of bases not matched to a gene: 9. The CDR3 has 15 amino acids.